What follows are 30 T cell receptor beta chains derived from one specimen sequenced in a study of T cells in Graves' hyperthyroidism and ophthalmopathy. Researchers took RNA transcripts and amplified the TCR beta CDR3 regions from them. TCR CDR3 underwent first-round RT-PCR with the HTBI primer set. Each CDR3 protein is one row after TCRdb ran MiXCR on the multiplex PCR reads. The profile shows 490,000 or so distinct CDR3 sequences, around 20% of them singletons. Sequenced sample: blood. Receptors were obtained from a man aged 35-49 years with Graves' ophthalmopathy.

V and J are TRBV20-1 and TRBJ2-7; 8 positions agree with TRBD1. The V gene's germline CDR1 is DFQATT and CDR2 SNEGSKA (reference sequence). J was trimmed by 1 base and V by 3 bases; bases with no gene match: 8. The CDR3 length is 15 residues. CDR3 DNA sequence: TGCAGTGCTAGGGCGGTCAGGGGGCCATCCTACGAGCAGTACTTC. It translates to CSARAVRGPSYEQYF.

This clonotype has only a few counts. In DNA form, the CDR3 reads TGTGCCAGCAGCCCCGAGGGGGTGGGCACAGATACGCAGTATTTT. It yields the protein CASSPEGVGTDTQYF. V is TRBV9 and J is TRBJ2-3; a possible D gene is TRBD1 (6 bases). The CDR3 length is 15 residues. V lost 4 bases to trimming and J lost 1 base, with 13 bases between them. Germline CDR1 is SGDLS and CDR2 is YYNGEE.

The CDR3 loop is CASSQGGGSEQYF. The CDR3, as DNA: TGTGCCAGCAGCCAAGGGGGGGGAAGCGAGCAGTACTTC. V is TRBV14 and J is TRBJ2-7, with TRBD2 matching 7 bases. Germline V gives CDR1 SGHDN, CDR2 FVKESK. Trimming at V came to 1 base and at J to 6 bases, leaving 3 bases not matched to a gene. CDR3 length: 13 amino acids.

CDR3 sequence (DNA): TGTGCCAGCAGCCAAGGTGCACAGCCATACGAGCAGTACTTC. Translated, it gives CASSQGAQPYEQYF. The chain carries TRBV3-1 and TRBJ2-7; D not resolved. Trimming took off 1 base at V and 4 bases at J, with 11 bases between the two ends. Per the germline V gene, CDR1 is LGHDT and CDR2 is YNNKEL (reference sequence). CDR3 size: 14 residues.

This clonotype has ten or more counts. The chain joins TRBV18 to TRBJ1-1; TRBD1 matches 7 bases. Germline loops: CDR1 KGHSH, CDR2 LQKENI. CDR3 length equals 15 residues. After removal of 4 bases from V and 2 bases from J, the junction contained 7 bases not matched to a gene. Here the CDR3 reads CASSLKQGVNTEAFF. CDR3 bases: TGTGCCAGCTCACTCAAGCAGGGGGTCAACACTGAAGCTTTCTTT.

This chain joins TRBV18 and TRBJ2-2; D uncertain. Germline CDR1 reads KGHSH; CDR2 reads LQKENI. The germline V and J ends were trimmed by 3 bases and 1 base, with 9 bases remaining between them. This CDR3 contains 15 residues. In DNA form, the CDR3 reads TGTGCCAGCTCACCGAGTCGGATGAACACCGGGGAGCTGTTTTTT. Its translation is CASSPSRMNTGELFF.

This clonotype occurred a few times. The chain uses TRBV5-5 and TRBJ1-2; D gene unclear. There are 14 residues in the CDR3. Looked up from germline, CDR1 is SGHKS and CDR2 is YYEKEE (reference sequence). V lost 0 bases and J 4 bases, leaving 10 bases between the germline ends. The CDR3 reads CASSLARSFYGYTF. The CDR3 coding sequence is TGTGCCAGCAGCTTGGCCAGGAGCTTCTATGGCTACACCTTC.

The chain has TRBV9 and TRBJ2-7; maybe TRBD1 (5 bases). This CDR3 is built from 15 residues. Per germline, CDR1 SGDLS and CDR2 YYNGEE. With 0 bases removed from V and 1 base from J, the gap between germline ends came to 11 bases. CDR3 amino acids: CASSVGQGKSYEQYF. CDR3 bases: TGTGCCAGCAGCGTAGGGCAGGGTAAATCCTACGAGCAGTACTTC.

This clonotype has just one count. A much larger clone is a single base away; this may be a read error. The genes are TRBV3-1 and TRBJ1-2; D remains ambiguous. Germline CDR1 is LGHDT and CDR2 is YNNKEL (reference sequence). The CDR3 totals 14 residues. The CDR3 is CASSQDPYTYGHTF. In DNA, the CDR3 is TGTGCCAGCAGCCAAGATCCGTATACCTATGGCCACACCTTC.

This rearrangement joins TRBV7-6 to TRBJ2-3; 9 bases align to TRBD2. Germline CDR1 reads SGHVS; CDR2 reads FNYEAQ. V lost 1 base to trimming and J lost 6 bases; unmatched junction nucleotides: 8. This CDR3 contains 16 residues. In DNA, the CDR3 is TGTGCCAGCAGCTTAGGGGCGGGGGGGCCTGGGGATACGCAGTATTTT. Residues: CASSLGAGGPGDTQYF.

V usage is TRBV7-3 and J usage is TRBJ2-5, with TRBD1 identical over 10 bases. Germline V CDR1 and CDR2: SGHTA, FQGTGA. V lost 2 bases and J lost 4; bases outside the gene matches: 7. The CDR3 loop spans 16 amino acids. The CDR3 nucleotides read TGTGCCAGCAGCTTAGGGGGGGGACAGGGGAGAGAGACCCAGTACTTC. It encodes CASSLGGGQGRETQYF.

This clonotype was recorded at least ten times. The V and J genes are TRBV20-1 and TRBJ1-6; D is perhaps TRBD1 (5 bases). The V gene lost 6 bases and the J gene lost 7 bases, with 16 bases spanning the gap. CDR1 and CDR2 (germline): DFQATT, SNEGSKA (reference sequence). The length of the CDR3 is 14 residues. The CDR3 loop reads CSAPAGRGNSPLHF. CDR3 in DNA: TGCAGTGCCCCGGCAGGGAGGGGAAATTCACCCCTCCACTTT.

The CDR3 region is CASSTGRRGGELFF. The CDR3 DNA follows: TGTGCCAGCAGTACCGGACGCCGTGGCGGGGAGCTGTTTTTT. This chain uses TRBV7-3 with TRBJ2-2; no clear D. Germline V lookup: CDR1 SGHTA, CDR2 FQGTGA. The CDR3 sequence is 14 residues long. V was shortened by 6 bases and J by 7 bases, with 15 bases between the two germline ends.

J is TRBJ2-7 and V is TRBV4-3; 8 bases match TRBD2. The CDR3 is 17 residues long. The trim removed 0 bases at V and 5 bases at J, leaving 12 bases unmatched. CDR1 is LGHNA, CDR2 YSLEER, per germline. For the CDR3, the DNA is TGCGCCAGCAGCCAAGATGTCGGGAGGGCCTCCTGGAACGAGCAGTACTTC. Translated, it gives CASSQDVGRASWNEQYF.

There are many counts of this clonotype. Here the CDR3 reads CASSLKVGDPGNEQFF. The CDR3 DNA follows: TGTGCCAGCAGTTTAAAGGTCGGAGATCCGGGCAATGAGCAGTTCTTC. The chain has TRBV12-3 or TRBV12-4 and TRBJ2-1; D not resolved. This CDR3 comprises 16 residues. V shed 2 bases and J shed 6 bases, with 17 bases lying between them.

This clonotype showed up just a few times. The genes are TRBV4-3 and TRBJ2-3, with D possibly being TRBD2 (7 bases). V was shortened by 4 bases and J by 4 bases, with 15 bases between the two germline ends. This CDR3 has 15 amino acids. CDR1 LGHNA and CDR2 YSLEER come from the germline V gene. CDR3 amino acids: CASSRTAGAADTQYF. In DNA, the CDR3 is TGCGCCAGCAGCCGAACGGCGGGGGCCGCAGATACGCAGTATTTT.

This clonotype was recorded many times. The chain uses TRBV11-2 and TRBJ1-2; D is perhaps TRBD1 (5 bases). Looked up from germline, CDR1 is SGHAT and CDR2 is FQNNGV. Trimming pared 5 bases from V and 8 bases from J, leaving 12 bases between. This CDR3 contains 12 residues. CDR3 bases: TGTGCCAGCAGCCCCAACAGGATGGGCTACACCTTC. Protein: CASSPNRMGYTF.

The V and J genes are TRBV6-1 and TRBJ1-6; D not certain. V was clipped by 1 base and J by 10 bases, with 14 bases between them. CDR1 is MNHNS, CDR2 SASEGT, per germline. This CDR3 is built from 15 residues. The CDR3 DNA follows: TGTGCCAGCAGTGAAGTTGGAGGCGGTGGATCACCCCTCCACTTT. Amino acid sequence: CASSEVGGGGSPLHF.

The chain uses TRBV7-2 and TRBJ2-7; maybe TRBD1 (5 bases). This CDR3 spans 16 amino acids. CDR1 SGHTA and CDR2 FQGNSA come from the germline V gene. Trimming removed 1 base at V and 0 bases at J, with 13 bases between. CDR3 region: CASSLDVTASSYEQYF. CDR3 sequence (DNA): TGTGCCAGCAGCTTAGATGTGACAGCGAGCTCCTACGAGCAGTACTTC.

Ten or more counts support this clonotype. V is TRBV7-2 and J is TRBJ2-1; 12 bases align to TRBD2. CDR3 length: 18 amino acids. Germline trimming cut 1 base from V and 7 bases from J; bases unmatched to any gene: 11. The germline V gene has CDR1 SGHTA and CDR2 FQGNSA. The CDR3 spells CASSLEAPTSGRLNEQFF. In nucleotides, the CDR3 is TGTGCCAGCAGCTTAGAAGCCCCGACTAGCGGGAGATTAAATGAGCAGTTCTTC.

V usage is TRBV10-3 and J usage is TRBJ2-5; 11 bases are shared with TRBD2. Germline CDR1 reads ENHRY; CDR2 reads SYGVKD. Germline trimming cut 0 bases from V and 3 bases from J; bases unmatched to any gene: 6. This CDR3 comprises 17 residues. The CDR3 coding sequence is TGTGCCATCAGTGAGTCGTTTGTAGCGGGAGGGAAAGAGACCCAGTACTTC. It codes for CAISESFVAGGKETQYF.

This clonotype showed up many times. The J gene is TRBJ2-7, the V gene TRBV27, with 10 bases fitting TRBD1. J lost 3 bases, V lost 2 bases, and 4 bases had no gene match. The CDR3 is 15 residues long. Germline-derived CDR1 and CDR2 are MNHEY and SMNVEV (reference sequence). The CDR3 bases are TGTGCCAGCAGTTTAGCGACAGGGGGCGGCTACGAGCAGTACTTC. This sequence encodes CASSLATGGGYEQYF.

In this sample, this clonotype turned up a few times. The rearrangement uses TRBV19 and TRBJ2-3, with no clear D. The germline V and J ends were trimmed by 5 bases and 6 bases, with 9 bases remaining between them. The CDR3 totals 12 residues. Germline assignment: CDR1 LNHDA and CDR2 SQIVND (reference sequence). CDR3 sequence reads: CASSQTDDTQYF. The CDR3 DNA sequence: TGTGCCAGTAGTCAGACGGATGATACGCAGTATTTT.

The chain links TRBV7-6 to TRBJ1-5; the D gene is possibly TRBD1 (6 bases). The CDR3 has 17 residues. Trimming left V 4 bases short and J 3 bases short, with 19 bases between. The germline V gene encodes CDR1 SGHVS and CDR2 FNYEAQ. The CDR3 sequence is CASSSGATGRINQPQHF. The DNA of the CDR3 is TGTGCCAGCAGCTCCGGGGCGACAGGTCGGATCAATCAGCCCCAGCATTTT.

The table lists this clonotype with a few counts. The chain recombines TRBV5-1 with TRBJ1-5; 11 bases line up with TRBD1. Germline CDR1 is SGHRS and CDR2 is YFSETQ. The CDR3 extends over 16 amino acids. V lost 4 bases, J lost 3 bases, and 6 bases stayed unmatched. CDR3 region: CASSPGQGANNQPQHF. The CDR3 region has the DNA TGCGCCAGCAGCCCCGGACAGGGGGCGAACAATCAGCCCCAGCATTTT.

Only a few counts were recorded for this clonotype. CDR3: CASSVEGDSSYNEQFF. CDR3 nucleotides: TGTGCCAGCAGCGTAGAGGGGGACAGCTCCTACAATGAGCAGTTCTTC. This chain links TRBV9 with TRBJ2-1, with 7 bases lining up with TRBD1. This CDR3 spans 16 amino acids. V was pared by 0 bases and J by 0 bases, with 3 bases of the junction left unmatched. CDR1 SGDLS and CDR2 YYNGEE come from the germline V gene.

This clonotype was picked up a small number of times. This sequence joins TRBV6-1 and TRBJ2-7; D may be TRBD1 (6 bases). Trimming removed 1 base from V and 3 bases from J, with 22 bases in between. Looked up from germline, CDR1 is MNHNS and CDR2 is SASEGT. The CDR3 runs 18 residues. CDR3: CASSEEVGGASPFYEQYF. The CDR3 DNA follows: TGTGCCAGCAGTGAAGAAGTAGGGGGAGCCTCCCCCTTCTACGAGCAGTACTTC.

This clonotype was picked up a small number of times. This chain joins TRBV18 and TRBJ2-3, with D uncertain. The germline V and J ends were trimmed by 2 bases and 3 bases, with 9 bases remaining between them. CDR1 is KGHSH, CDR2 LQKENI, per germline. The CDR3 length is 14 residues. The CDR3, as DNA: TGTGCCAGCTCACCATTAAAGACAACAGATACGCAGTATTTT. Amino acid sequence: CASSPLKTTDTQYF. The entire variable domain, with the rest obtained from reference TRBV18 and TRBJ2-3, is as follows: NAGVMQNPRHLVRRRGQEARLRCSPMKGHSHVYWYRQLPEEGLKFMVYLQKENIIDESGMPKERFSAEFPKEGPSILRIQQVVRGDSAAYFCASSPLKTTDTQYFGPGTRLTVL.

This clonotype was seen at least ten times. The chain carries TRBV27 and TRBJ2-3; D unclear. V was pared by 5 bases and J by 2 bases, with 8 bases between. This CDR3 is 13 amino acids long. Germline V gene lookup returns CDR1 MNHEY and CDR2 SMNVEV (reference sequence). CDR3 amino acids: CASSTDHTDTQYF. As DNA, the CDR3 is TGTGCCAGCAGTACGGACCACACAGATACGCAGTATTTT.

J is TRBJ2-7 and V is TRBV5-1; 9 bases fit TRBD1. The germline gives CDR1 SGHRS, CDR2 YFSETQ. There are 14 residues in the CDR3. After removal of 4 bases from V and 2 bases from J, the junction contained 4 bases not matched to a gene. The CDR3 bases are TGCGCCAGCAGCGGGAGGACAGGGGCCTACGAGCAGTACTTC. Translation: CASSGRTGAYEQYF.